This T cell receptor (beta chain) was recorded in a study of blood T cells in healthy people across ages (dated by TCRdb to the mid-2010s). General notes on the study: In model experiments, template switching captured roughly one uniquely barcoded TCR beta cDNA molecule for every two T cells. Age-related changes in TCR beta repertoire diversity were measured in the study by deep sequencing normalized with unique cDNA molecular identifiers. Using the same blood draw, the study looked at two additional independent replicas of 1 million unique cDNA reads for two donors, one aged 18 to 30 and the other aged 80 or older. Four age groups were formed from the donors: young (average roughly 16 years), middle-aged (around 37), aged (approximately 60) and long-lived (around 82). The research as a whole found: The percentage of naive T cells measured by flow cytometry correlated strongly with observed TCR beta diversity. Total diversity estimates from one million sequenced T cells were considered lower bounds and underestimates. As age increased, observed TCR beta diversity per million T cells dropped in a roughly linear way, and a significant reduction was already evident by age approximately 40. Bulk unsorted PBMC profiling prevented conclusive comparison of naive and antigen-experienced compartments. The long-lived group showed more naive CD4+ T cells, fewer expanded clones and increased TCR diversity than the aged group, suggesting age selection. Because the CMV infection status of the donors was unknown, age-related changes in expanded clonotypes may potentially have been confounded.

Library creation used 5' RACE. Sequenced on an Illumina HiSeq 2500. A second PCR of about 7 to 12 cycles was run with a J-beta primer mix and a sample-barcoded 5' primer. Each TCR beta cDNA molecule received a unique molecular identifier from a template-switch 5' adaptor carrying 12 random nucleotides. Each sample yielded at least 2.5 million CDR3-containing paired-end reads. First-strand cDNA was synthesized from all RNA with the Mint cDNA synthesis kit, primed by a TRBC-specific oligonucleotide. After uracil-DNA glycosylase treatment, a first 18-cycle PCR used universal primers M1SS and BC2_uni_R on all cDNA. Processing in the source paper ran as follows. For normalization, 1 million high-quality reads, each with a distinct molecular identifier, were randomly selected from each sample. Instead of being binned into consensus sequences, reads that shared molecular identifiers were thrown out. MiTCR, with a Q25 quality threshold and the strictest error-elimination algorithm, was used for CDR3 identification, clonotype clustering and error correction. A nonparametric unseen species model with Euler transformation was used to estimate a lower bound on total TCR beta diversity. TCRdb reprocessing: public reads trimmed at Q25 with fastp, clones called with MiXCR, in-frame beta chains kept. For every CDR3 protein sequence, its rows merge into one entry that carries the most common genes and DNA. In this record, the V and J calls reflect TCRdb's handling and not the investigators' own analysis. Counted in this sample were about 930,000 distinct CDR3 sequences; roughly 28% of them appeared once. Roughly 10% of the sample is held by the ten biggest clonotypes.

Notes on this clonotype: Its specific antigen is unknown. The sample holds no much larger clone one base away, and base qualities are not on file.

V drops 4 bases and J drops 0 bases, leaving 19 bases in between. The CDR3 measures 17 amino acids from cysteine to phenylalanine. Kept here is only the CDR3 DNA, which spans 51 bases and is read in frame from base 1. The germline V gene gives CDR1 as SGHVS and CDR2 as FQNEAQ. Systemically healthy Caucasian individuals from Russia, about 38 in total and aged about 6 to 90 years, were included as donors. Each donor gave ten milliliters of peripheral blood, collected into EDTA-treated Vacutainer tubes. PBMCs were isolated by Ficoll-Paque density-gradient centrifugation, with at least 6 million obtained per sample. Total RNA was extracted from PBMCs with Trizol reagent, with at least 6 micrograms obtained per sample. For every donor, flow cytometry on a PBMC aliquot measured the percentage of naive CD45RAhigh/CD27high T cells. These same data were also listed under a study on T cells of mothers and their children. As that second study puts it: Nine systemically healthy Caucasian individuals served as donors, namely three mothers together with their six children. cDNA synthesis used all of the extracted RNA, with roughly 1.5 ug of RNA in each 15 ul reaction. Sample barcodes and 2-4 random nucleotides were added via the M1S primer in the second PCR. Over 10 million TCR beta CDR3 reads came from each mother, compared with several million reads from each child. Thymic selection similarly shapes TCR recombination output in related and unrelated pairs, with minor effect from inherited differences. Normalized repertoire overlap was always slightly but never significantly higher in related than unrelated mother-child pairs. With a sensitivity of about 100 clones per million clonotypes, no persistent microchimeric T cell clones were detected. To look for features that set related mother-child pairs apart from unrelated individuals, the researchers ran deep NGS to compare the TCR beta repertoires of mothers and children. Mothers averaged about 37 +/- 4 years of age and children averaged 11 +/- 4 years. Libraries were sequenced on Illumina HiSeq 2000 with 100+100 nt paired-end reads after adapter ligation with NEBNext reagents. To avoid cross-contamination, the mother libraries and the child libraries were prepared a month apart and sequenced in separate runs. Each donor had between roughly 450,000 and 2,100,000 distinct TCR beta clonotypes identified. Naive TCR beta clonotypes were estimated from low-frequency clonotypes matched to each donor's FACS-determined naive share, without sorting.

This clonotype was sampled from a woman between 35 and 50 years old in good health. This chain is built from TRBV7-8 and TRBJ2-7; TRBD2 might be the D gene, on 6 matching bases. Input material: blood. The CDR3 reads as follows: CASSYPLKRGGSYEQYF. The DNA is as follows: TGTGCCAGCAGCTACCCCCTTAAAAGGGGAGGCTCCTACGAGCAGTACTTC. This CDR3, with the reference TRBV7-8 and TRBJ2-7 proteins standing in past its ends, gives the full variable domain GAGVSQSPRYKVAKRGQDVALRCDPISGHVSLFWYQQALGQGPEFLTYFQNEAQLDKSGLPSDRFFAERPEGSVSTLKIQRTQQEDSAVYLCASSYPLKRGGSYEQYFGPGTRLTVT.